This T cell receptor (beta chain) originates from a study of OX40 agonist ivuxolimab in advanced cancers. Measured with immunoSEQ multiplex PCR; TCRdb has only the in-frame clones, and not every one. The data show around 100,000 clones, approximately 93% seen once. The material was CD4+ or CD8+ T cells sorted from blood, obtained in a trial of the OX40 agonist ivuxolimab. The sequence was obtained from an adult with an advanced solid tumor such as melanoma, head and neck, liver or kidney cancer.

This CDR3 is CASSKFGGHRGNQPQHF. The CDR3 DNA follows: TGTGCCAGCAGCAAATTTGGGGGACATAGAGGAAATCAGCCCCAGCATTTT. The rearrangement links TRBV21-1 to TRBJ1-5; no check of the table's D call, TRBD1, against the DNA was made. TRBV21-1 is marked as a pseudogene. The CDR3 is 17 residues long.